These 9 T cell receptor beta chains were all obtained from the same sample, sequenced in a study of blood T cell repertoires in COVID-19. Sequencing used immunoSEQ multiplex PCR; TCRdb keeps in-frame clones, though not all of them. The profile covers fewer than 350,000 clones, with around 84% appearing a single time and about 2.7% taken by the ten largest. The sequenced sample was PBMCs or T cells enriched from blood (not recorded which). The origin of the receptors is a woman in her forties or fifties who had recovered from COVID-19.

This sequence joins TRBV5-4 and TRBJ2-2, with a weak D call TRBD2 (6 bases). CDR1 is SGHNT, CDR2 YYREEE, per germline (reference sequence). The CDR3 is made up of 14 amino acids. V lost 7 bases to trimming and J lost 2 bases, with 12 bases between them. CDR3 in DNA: TGTGCCAGCCGCGGAGGGGCCAACACCGGGGAGCTGTTTTTT. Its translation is CASRGGANTGELFF.

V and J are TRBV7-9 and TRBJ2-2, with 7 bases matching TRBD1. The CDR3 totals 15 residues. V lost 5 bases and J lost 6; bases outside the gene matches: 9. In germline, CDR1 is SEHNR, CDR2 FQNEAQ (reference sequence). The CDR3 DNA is TGTGCCAGCAGCCTCTCCGGGACAGATGCCGGGGAGCTGTTTTTT. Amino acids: CASSLSGTDAGELFF.

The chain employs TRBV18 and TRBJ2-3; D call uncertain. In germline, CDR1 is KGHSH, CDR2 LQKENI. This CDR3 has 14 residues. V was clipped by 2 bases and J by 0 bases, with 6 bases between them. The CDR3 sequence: CASSPGRSTDTQYF. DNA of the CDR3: TGTGCCAGCTCACCAGGTCGGAGCACAGATACGCAGTATTTT.

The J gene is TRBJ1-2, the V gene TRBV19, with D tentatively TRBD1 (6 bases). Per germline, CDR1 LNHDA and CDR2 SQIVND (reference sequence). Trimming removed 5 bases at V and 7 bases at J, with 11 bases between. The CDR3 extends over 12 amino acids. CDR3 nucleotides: TGTGCCAGTAGTGTGGGGGCTGGTGGCTACACCTTC. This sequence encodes CASSVGAGGYTF.

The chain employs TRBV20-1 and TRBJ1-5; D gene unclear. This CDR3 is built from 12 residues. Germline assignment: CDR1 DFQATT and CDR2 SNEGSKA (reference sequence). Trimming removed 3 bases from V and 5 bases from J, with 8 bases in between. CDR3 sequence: CSASLSDQPQHF. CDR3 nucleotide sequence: TGCAGTGCTAGTCTGTCGGATCAGCCCCAGCATTTT.

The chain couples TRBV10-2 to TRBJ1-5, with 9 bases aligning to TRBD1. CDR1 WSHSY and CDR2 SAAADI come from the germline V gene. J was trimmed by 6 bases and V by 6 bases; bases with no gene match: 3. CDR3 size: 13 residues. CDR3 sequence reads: CASRQGASQPQHF. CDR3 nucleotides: TGCGCCAGCAGACAGGGGGCAAGTCAGCCCCAGCATTTT.

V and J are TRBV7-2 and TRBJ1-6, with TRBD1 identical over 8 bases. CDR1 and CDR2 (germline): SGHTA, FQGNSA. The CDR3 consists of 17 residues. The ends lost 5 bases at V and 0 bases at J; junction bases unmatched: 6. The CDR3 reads CASSPRDRPSYNSPLHF. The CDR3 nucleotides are TGTGCCAGCAGCCCTCGGGACAGGCCCTCCTATAATTCACCCCTCCACTTT.

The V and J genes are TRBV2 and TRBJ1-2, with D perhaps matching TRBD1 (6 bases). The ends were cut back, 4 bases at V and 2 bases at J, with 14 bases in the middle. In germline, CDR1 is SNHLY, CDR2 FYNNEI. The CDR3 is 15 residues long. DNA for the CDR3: TGTGCCAGCAGTGTTCGACAGGCCAGGAACTATGGCTACACCTTC. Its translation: CASSVRQARNYGYTF.

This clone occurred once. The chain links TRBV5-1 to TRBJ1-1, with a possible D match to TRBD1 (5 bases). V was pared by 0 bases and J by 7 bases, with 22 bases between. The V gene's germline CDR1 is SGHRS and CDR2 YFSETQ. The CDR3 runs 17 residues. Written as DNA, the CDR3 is TGCGCCAGCAGCTTGGCAGGGCTCTATACTGGTATTAATGAAGCTTTCTTT. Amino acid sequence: CASSLAGLYTGINEAFF.